Shown below are 29 T cell receptor beta chains from a single sample sequenced in a study of blood T cell repertoires in COVID-19. Libraries were prepared by immunoSEQ multiplex PCR; TCRdb keeps only in-frame clonotypes and omits some of them. The data hold some 280,000 clones, with about nine tenths observed a single time. The sample comprised peripheral blood. Source of these receptors: a woman between 40 and 55 years old who had recovered from COVID-19.

The chain recombines TRBV3-1 (or the pseudogene TRBV3-2) with TRBJ2-7; 10 bases line up with TRBD2. This CDR3 contains 13 residues. Germline values: CDR1 LGHDT, CDR2 YNNKEL (reference sequence). After removal of 8 bases from V and 3 bases from J, the junction contained 4 bases not matched to a gene. CDR3 bases: TGTGCCAGCGGGCTAGCGGGAGTCTACGAGCAGTACTTC. It encodes CASGLAGVYEQYF.

The V and J genes are TRBV27 and TRBJ2-1, with TRBD2 as a possible D gene (5 bases). The CDR3 is 11 amino acids. In germline, CDR1 is MNHEY, CDR2 SMNVEV (reference sequence). Deletions cut 7 bases from V and 8 bases from J, with 9 bases between. The CDR3 loop is CASTIGDEQFF. The CDR3 DNA sequence: TGTGCCAGCACCATCGGGGATGAGCAGTTCTTC.

Notes on this clone: This sample also contains other DNA sequences that code for the same CDR3. V gene TRBV5-1 combines with J gene TRBJ2-3; 7 nucleotides match TRBD2. CDR3 size: 14 residues. CDR1 and CDR2 from the germline V gene are SGHRS and YFSETQ. With V trimmed by 4 bases and J by 3 bases, 5 bases remained unmatched. CDR3 protein: CASSLGRGTDTQYF. The DNA of the CDR3 is TGCGCCAGCAGCCTGGGGCGGGGGACAGATACGCAGTATTTT.

V and J are TRBV5-1 and TRBJ2-5; TRBD2 matches at 7 bases. The CDR3 is 15 amino acids. Germline V gene data show CDR1 as SGHRS and CDR2 as YFSETQ. V lost 9 bases to trimming and J lost 1 base; unmatched junction nucleotides: 12. DNA of the CDR3: TGCGCCACAACCTCGGCGCCTAGCGGCCAAGAGACCCAGTACTTC. This gives the protein CATTSAPSGQETQYF.

The chain carries TRBV10-2 and TRBJ2-7; 7 bases line up with TRBD1. The CDR3 is 14 residues long. V shed 5 bases, J shed 3 bases, and the junction held 7 bases outside the gene matches. Germline V gene lookup returns CDR1 WSHSY and CDR2 SAAADI. The CDR3 coding sequence is TGCGCCAGCAGTCTGGACAGGACCCTCTACGAGCAGTACTTC. This encodes CASSLDRTLYEQYF.

V is TRBV27 and J is TRBJ1-1, with 7 nucleotides matching TRBD1. Germline CDR1 is MNHEY and CDR2 is SMNVEV (reference sequence). V dropped 6 bases and J dropped 0; count of bases not matched to a gene: 7. This CDR3 comprises 15 residues. The CDR3 is CASSKTTGLNTEAFF. The CDR3 bases are TGTGCCAGCAGCAAAACGACAGGGTTGAACACTGAAGCTTTCTTT.

The rearrangement links TRBV4-2 to TRBJ2-7; tentatively, D is TRBD2 (5 bases). The CDR3 extends over 15 amino acids. The V end was cut by 1 base, the J end by 3 bases, with 13 bases between. Germline loops: CDR1 LGHNA, CDR2 YNFKEQ. CDR3 amino acids: CASSQVSRGGYEQYF. The CDR3 DNA reads as TGTGCCAGCAGCCAAGTGTCTCGCGGAGGCTACGAGCAGTACTTC.

The chain employs TRBV2 and TRBJ1-2, with D maybe TRBD1 (6 bases). Trimming took off 6 bases at V and 4 bases at J, with 12 bases between the two ends. CDR3 length: 13 amino acids. Per germline, CDR1 SNHLY and CDR2 FYNNEI. CDR3 loop: CASSDRNLYGYTF. The DNA of the CDR3 is TGTGCCAGCAGCGACAGGAACCTCTATGGCTACACCTTC.

A single count supports this clone. The genes are TRBV14 and TRBJ2-7; no definite D call. Germline CDR1 SGHDN, CDR2 FVKESK. V was trimmed by 2 bases and J by 6 bases, leaving 14 bases between them. This CDR3 spans 14 amino acids. CDR3 sequence reads: CASSQSTRISEQYF. In nucleotides, the CDR3 is TGTGCCAGCAGCCAATCGACAAGAATTAGCGAGCAGTACTTC.

V and J are TRBV27 and TRBJ2-3, with 7 bases matching TRBD1. The CDR3 spans 16 residues. Trimming took 3 bases from V and 3 from J; bases not matched to a gene: 9. Germline V gives CDR1 MNHEY, CDR2 SMNVEV (reference sequence). The CDR3: CASSLSQDRLTDTQYF. In nucleotides, the CDR3 is TGTGCCAGCAGTTTGAGTCAGGACAGGCTTACAGATACGCAGTATTTT.

The V and J genes are TRBV6-6 and TRBJ1-4, with 8 bases identical to TRBD1. The CDR3 runs 14 residues. Unmatched junction bases numbered 7, after V lost 8 bases and J lost 5 bases. Germline loops: CDR1 MNHNY, CDR2 SVGAGI (reference sequence). DNA for the CDR3: TGTGCCAGCTCGGACAGGGTTCAGAATGAAAAACTGTTTTTT. Its translation is CASSDRVQNEKLFF.

The genes are TRBV7-2 and TRBJ2-1; 13 bases agree with TRBD2. This CDR3 is built from 17 residues. J gave up 8 bases and V 5 bases, and 12 bases lay outside the gene matches. Germline assignment: CDR1 SGHTA and CDR2 FQGNSA. CDR3 in DNA: TGTGCCAGCAGCCAACACATGGGACTAGCGGGAATCGATGAGCAGTTCTTC. This codes for CASSQHMGLAGIDEQFF.

The gene calls are TRBV11-1 and TRBJ2-5; TRBD2 aligns across 8 bases. Unmatched junction bases numbered 11, after V lost 5 bases and J lost 3 bases. This CDR3 region has 16 residues. Germline V CDR1 and CDR2: SGHAT, FQDESV (reference sequence). CDR3 residues: CASSKAGDLEKETQYF. As DNA, the CDR3 is TGTGCCAGCAGCAAAGCGGGGGACCTTGAAAAAGAGACCCAGTACTTC. The variable domain in full, with the rest retrieved from reference TRBV11-1 and TRBJ2-5, is EAEVAQSPRYKITEKSQAVAFWCDPISGHATLYWYRQILGQGPELLVQFQDESVVDDSQLPKDRFSAERLKGVDSTLKIQPAELGDSAMYLCASSKAGDLEKETQYFGPGTRLLVL.

The rearrangement links TRBV27 to TRBJ2-7, with 11 bases aligning to TRBD2. V dropped 2 bases and J dropped 6; count of bases not matched to a gene: 3. This CDR3 has 14 amino acids. Germline V gene sequence: CDR1 MNHEY, CDR2 SMNVEV (reference sequence). CDR3 DNA sequence: TGTGCCAGCAGTTTAGTCACTAGCGGGAGCGAGCAGTACTTC. It is translated as CASSLVTSGSEQYF.

The rearrangement uses TRBV6-6 and TRBJ2-3; tentative D call: TRBD2 (5 bases). V was pared by 3 bases and J by 6 bases, with 16 bases between. Germline CDR1 MNHNY, CDR2 SVGAGI (reference sequence). This CDR3 is 15 amino acids long. DNA for the CDR3: TGTGCCAGCAGTTATTACAGCGGCAGTGGGGATACGCAGTATTTT. It specifies CASSYYSGSGDTQYF.

The chain is built from TRBV30 and TRBJ2-3; the D gene is possibly TRBD1 (5 bases). The CDR3 is 13 residues long. V shed 1 base and J shed 2 bases, with 7 bases lying between them. Germline-derived CDR1 and CDR2 are GTSNPN and SVGIG (reference sequence). The CDR3 DNA reads as TGTGCCTGGAGTGCCGGACACACAGATACGCAGTATTTT. Protein: CAWSAGHTDTQYF.

This clone was seen more than once but under ten times. This chain joins TRBV5-6 and TRBJ1-1; a weak D match, TRBD1 (5 bases). CDR1 is SGHDT and CDR2 is YYEEEE in the germline V gene. V gave up 0 bases and J gave up 0 bases, with 6 bases separating them. The CDR3 length is 14 residues. CDR3 protein: CASSLGQMNTEAFF. CDR3 DNA: TGTGCCAGCAGCTTGGGACAGATGAACACTGAAGCTTTCTTT.

The rearrangement links TRBV11-2 to TRBJ2-7; the D gene is possibly TRBD2 (6 bases). With 5 bases removed from V and 2 bases from J, the gap between germline ends came to 13 bases. Germline CDR1 and CDR2: SGHAT and FQNNGV. The CDR3 runs to 14 residues. CDR3 loop: CASSHFSGTYEQYF. The CDR3 nucleotides are TGTGCCAGCAGCCATTTTAGCGGAACCTACGAGCAGTACTTC.

The rearrangement joins TRBV2 to TRBJ2-1; 10 bases agree with TRBD2. The CDR3 sequence is 15 residues long. In germline, CDR1 is SNHLY, CDR2 FYNNEI. V shed 5 bases, J shed 1 base, and the junction held 2 bases outside the gene matches. The CDR3 region has the DNA TGTGCCAGCAGTCCGACTAGCGGGTCCTACAATGAGCAGTTCTTC. The encoded protein is CASSPTSGSYNEQFF.

The chain has TRBV18 and TRBJ1-5; perhaps TRBD1 as D (5 bases). CDR1 is KGHSH and CDR2 is LQKENI in the germline V gene. The CDR3 runs 14 residues. V shed 2 bases and J shed 7 bases, with 12 bases lying between them. The CDR3 coding sequence is TGTGCCAGCTCACCAGGGGGGGAGCTCCAGCCCCAGCATTTT. Its protein is CASSPGGELQPQHF.

This clone has only one observation. The chain couples TRBV29-1 to TRBJ1-5, with a tentative D call TRBD1 (5 bases). CDR3 length: 14 amino acids. Germline loops: CDR1 SQVTM, CDR2 ANQGSEA. The V gene lost 6 bases and the J gene lost 1 base, with 13 bases spanning the gap. The CDR3 loop reads CSVTLEGSNQPQHF. The CDR3 nucleotides read TGCAGCGTCACGTTGGAGGGGAGCAATCAGCCCCAGCATTTT.

J is TRBJ1-1 and V is TRBV20-1, with a tentative D call TRBD1 (6 bases). The CDR3 is made up of 11 amino acids. V lost 2 bases, J lost 7 bases, and 8 bases lay in between. CDR1 is DFQATT, CDR2 SNEGSKA, per germline (reference sequence). CDR3 bases: TGCAGTGCTAGAAGGGACATTGAAGCTTTCTTT. Amino acid sequence: CSARRDIEAFF.

The V and J genes are TRBV7-9 and TRBJ2-7; TRBD1 matches 12 bases. The CDR3 totals 14 residues. The ends lost 7 bases at V and 6 bases at J; junction bases unmatched: 7. Per the germline V gene, CDR1 is SEHNR and CDR2 is FQNEAQ (reference sequence). The CDR3 DNA reads TGTGCCAGCACCGAGGGACAGGGGGCTTTCGAGCAGTACTTC. Translating gives CASTEGQGAFEQYF.

The chain couples TRBV19 to TRBJ2-5; 11 nucleotides match TRBD2. The germline V gene has CDR1 LNHDA and CDR2 SQIVND (reference sequence). There are 16 residues in the CDR3. The V gene end was trimmed by 7 bases and the J gene end by 4 bases; junction bases not matched to a gene: 11. This CDR3 is CASTRTSGLGGETQYF. For the CDR3, the DNA is TGTGCCAGTACCCGGACTAGCGGGTTGGGAGGAGAGACCCAGTACTTC.

The sample holds one count of this clone. The V gene is TRBV5-1, the J gene TRBJ2-7; D call uncertain. This CDR3 region has 15 residues. CDR1 SGHRS and CDR2 YFSETQ come from the germline V gene. Trimming removed 6 bases from V and 6 bases from J, with 22 bases in between. The CDR3 spells CASNHLDPSLGEQYF. As DNA, the CDR3 is TGCGCCAGCAACCACCTAGACCCGAGTTTAGGCGAGCAGTACTTC.

The J gene is TRBJ2-3, the V gene TRBV10-3; 9 bases align to TRBD1. CDR3 length: 13 amino acids. The ends lost 5 bases at V and 4 bases at J; junction bases unmatched: 1. Germline V gene lookup returns CDR1 ENHRY and CDR2 SYGVKD. The CDR3 DNA reads TGTGCCATCAGTACAGGGGGCGCAGATACGCAGTATTTT. Amino acids: CAISTGGADTQYF.

The chain couples TRBV11-1 to TRBJ2-3, with a weak D call TRBD2 (5 bases). Deletions cut 2 bases from V and 4 bases from J, with 16 bases between. The CDR3 totals 16 residues. Germline assignment: CDR1 SGHAT and CDR2 FQDESV (reference sequence). This CDR3 is CASSLSVAGPADTQYF. In DNA, the CDR3 is TGTGCCAGCAGCTTATCGGTCGCGGGTCCGGCAGATACGCAGTATTTT.

The V gene is TRBV5-6, the J gene TRBJ2-1; 8 nucleotides align to TRBD2. This CDR3 has 14 amino acids. Germline loops: CDR1 SGHDT, CDR2 YYEEEE. Trimming removed 6 bases from V and 4 bases from J; junction bases left unmatched: 6. CDR3 residues: CASTTGGGYNEQFF. CDR3 coding DNA: TGTGCCAGCACCACGGGAGGGGGATACAATGAGCAGTTCTTC.

The chain uses TRBV2 and TRBJ2-3; D gene unclear. Germline values: CDR1 SNHLY, CDR2 FYNNEI. V shed 7 bases and J shed 4 bases, with 9 bases lying between them. The CDR3 runs 12 residues. The CDR3 nucleotides are TGTGCCAGCATGGGTAGCTCAGATACGCAGTATTTT. Its protein product is CASMGSSDTQYF.